The 6 T cell receptor beta chains presented below share a single source sample, sequenced in a study of STAT5B mutations in CD4+ large granular lymphocyte leukemia. Produced via immunoSEQ multiplex PCR; TCRdb's table is partial and in-frame only. Of approximately 32,000 clones listed, 69% were seen once; the top ten hold 2.5% to 3%. Input material: CD4+ T cells from blood buffy coats. The receptors shown here come from a human donor in good health.

This clone has only one observation. The chain links TRBV9 to TRBJ2-2; 8 bases align to TRBD2. Losses at the gene ends were 10 bases for V and 5 bases for J; bases not matched to a gene: 10. The CDR3 runs to 14 residues. The germline V gene has CDR1 SGDLS and CDR2 YYNGEE. The CDR3 region has the DNA TGTGCCTCACACAGCGGGGGTAGGACCGGGGAGCTGTTTTTT. Protein: CASHSGGRTGELFF.

This clone was seen only a few times. This chain joins TRBV25-1 and TRBJ1-2; no clear D. There are 12 residues in the CDR3. Trimming shortened V by 3 bases and J by 4 bases, and 6 bases separated the two germline ends. From germline, CDR1 is MGHDK and CDR2 SYGVNS. The CDR3 coding sequence is TGTGCCAGCAGTGAGGGAGTCTATGGCTACACCTTC. Protein product: CASSEGVYGYTF.

This clone showed up just once. J is TRBJ1-4 and V is TRBV7-6; D may be TRBD1 (6 bases). Germline lookup yields CDR1 SGHVS and CDR2 FNYEAQ. V shed 5 bases and J shed 6 bases, with 13 bases lying between them. CDR3 length: 14 residues. The CDR3: CASSLGGGDEKLFF. CDR3 DNA sequence: TGTGCCAGCAGCCTAGGGGGAGGGGATGAAAAACTGTTTTTT. The whole variable domain, filled in from reference TRBV7-6 and TRBJ1-4, reads GAGVSQSPRYKVTKRGQDVALRCDPISGHVSLYWYRQALGQGPEFLTYFNYEAQQDKSGLPNDRFSAERPEGSISTLTIQRTEQRDSAMYRCASSLGGGDEKLFFGSGTQLSVL.

The CDR3 here is CASSPGRANYGYTF. The CDR3 DNA follows: TGTGCCAGCAGTCCCGGCAGGGCTAACTATGGCTACACCTTC. The chain joins TRBV2 to TRBJ1-2, with a possible D match to TRBD1 (5 bases). This CDR3 region has 14 residues. Germline V CDR1 and CDR2: SNHLY, FYNNEI. With 5 bases removed from V and 0 bases from J, the gap between germline ends came to 10 bases. The variable domain in full, completed from reference TRBV2 and TRBJ1-2, reads EPEVTQTPSHQVTQMGQEVILRCVPISNHLYFYWYRQILGQKVEFLVSFYNNEISEKSEIFDDQFSVERPDGSNFTLKIRSTKLEDSAMYFCASSPGRANYGYTFGSGTRLTVV.

This clone showed up just a few times. This sequence joins TRBV10-3 and TRBJ2-4; 9 nucleotides agree with TRBD1. Germline V gene sequence: CDR1 ENHRY, CDR2 SYGVKD. V gave up 4 bases and J gave up 14 bases; unmatched junction bases: 12. This CDR3 comprises 14 residues. CDR3 DNA: TGTGCCATCAGTGGCTCAGGGACAGGGCTTCCCGAGTACTTC. The encoded protein is CAISGSGTGLPEYF.

This clone was found once. The J gene is TRBJ1-1, the V gene TRBV7-2; unclear D gene. Germline V gene sequence: CDR1 SGHTA, CDR2 FQGNSA. V lost 2 bases and J lost 0, with 7 bases in between. This CDR3 is 14 amino acids long. This CDR3 reads CASSLLDVNTEAFF. The CDR3 nucleotides read TGTGCCAGCAGCTTACTGGACGTGAACACTGAAGCTTTCTTT. Full variable domain (rest looked up from reference TRBV7-2 and TRBJ1-1): GAGVSQSPSNKVTEKGKDVELRCDPISGHTALYWYRQSLGQGLEFLIYFQGNSAPDKSGLPSDRFSAERTGGSVSTLTIQRTQQEDSAVYLCASSLLDVNTEAFFGQGTRLTVV.